Shown below are 9 T cell receptor beta chains from a single sample sequenced in a study of blood T cell repertoires in COVID-19. Profiling relied on immunoSEQ multiplex PCR, and the TCRdb table lists in-frame clones only, not all of them. Seen here are around 140,000 clones, about 87% observed once, and the top ten hold about 11%. The sequenced sample consisted of PBMCs or T cells enriched from blood (not recorded which). The receptors originated from a man in his fifties or sixties who had recovered from COVID-19.

The chain uses TRBV7-9 and TRBJ1-4, with TRBD1 identical over 8 bases. V gave up 7 bases and J gave up 6 bases; unmatched junction bases: 4. The length of the CDR3 is 13 residues. Germline V gene lookup returns CDR1 SEHNR and CDR2 FQNEAQ (reference sequence). CDR3 amino acids: CASNGQGDEKLFF. DNA of the CDR3: TGTGCCAGCAACGGACAGGGCGATGAAAAACTGTTTTTT.

The rearrangement uses TRBV2 and TRBJ1-2; no firm D call. The CDR3 contains 12 residues. V gave up 6 bases and J gave up 4 bases, with 9 bases separating them. The germline gives CDR1 SNHLY, CDR2 FYNNEI. The CDR3 nucleotides read TGTGCCAGCAGCCTCCTAAGCTATGGCTACACCTTC. This codes for CASSLLSYGYTF.

The chain carries TRBV27 and TRBJ2-6; TRBD1 matches 7 bases. Per germline, CDR1 MNHEY and CDR2 SMNVEV (reference sequence). The trim removed 5 bases at V and 0 bases at J, leaving 16 bases unmatched. The CDR3 length is 20 residues. The CDR3 sequence is CASSPRDSILPYSGANVLTF. The CDR3 DNA reads as TGTGCCAGCAGTCCGAGGGACAGCATCCTTCCTTACTCTGGGGCCAACGTCCTGACTTTC.

The V call is TRBV11-2, the J call TRBJ2-3, with TRBD2 matching 7 bases. This CDR3 is built from 15 residues. Trimming removed 1 base from V and 5 bases from J; junction bases left unmatched: 6. CDR1 and CDR2 (germline): SGHAT, FQNNGV. The CDR3 protein is CASSLGGGRLDTQYF. CDR3 sequence (DNA): TGTGCCAGCAGCTTAGGGGGGGGTAGATTAGATACGCAGTATTTT.

This clone showed up just once. J is TRBJ2-2 and V is TRBV18; 10 bases fit TRBD1. The CDR3 consists of 15 residues. The V and J ends lost 5 bases and 4 bases, in that order; junction bases with no gene match: 4. The germline V gene has CDR1 KGHSH and CDR2 LQKENI. In DNA, the CDR3 is TGTGCCAGCTCAAGAGGGACAGGGGTCACCGGGGAGCTGTTTTTT. The encoded protein is CASSRGTGVTGELFF.

This clone appeared once. The rearrangement joins TRBV30 to TRBJ2-3; a possible D gene is TRBD1 (5 bases). This CDR3 comprises 13 residues. CDR1 is GTSNPN, CDR2 SVGIG, per germline (reference sequence). Deletions cut 2 bases from V and 3 bases from J, with 9 bases between. CDR3 DNA: TGTGCCTGGAGTTATCAGGGTACAGATACGCAGTATTTT. This gives the protein CAWSYQGTDTQYF.

This chain uses TRBV19 with TRBJ2-2; no clear D gene. With 4 bases removed from V and 0 bases from J, the gap between germline ends came to 12 bases. The length of the CDR3 is 16 residues. Germline-derived CDR1 and CDR2 are LNHDA and SQIVND (reference sequence). CDR3 nucleotides: TGTGCCAGTAGTACTCGCGATACCACGAACACCGGGGAGCTGTTTTTT. Translated, it gives CASSTRDTTNTGELFF.

Only a few counts were recorded for this clone. This rearrangement joins TRBV11-2 to TRBJ2-7; tentative D call: TRBD2 (7 bases). There are 15 residues in the CDR3. From germline, CDR1 is SGHAT and CDR2 FQNNGV. V gave up 5 bases and J gave up 2 bases, with 16 bases separating them. This CDR3 is CASSRGRGDTYEQYF. CDR3 nucleotide sequence: TGTGCCAGCAGCCGGGGGAGGGGGGACACCTACGAGCAGTACTTC.

The rearrangement uses TRBV7-9 and TRBJ1-1, with 11 nucleotides matching TRBD1. The CDR3 contains 15 residues. Trimming took 2 bases from V and 5 from J; bases not matched to a gene: 4. Per germline, CDR1 SEHNR and CDR2 FQNEAQ (reference sequence). The CDR3 protein is CASSLYGTGGTEAFF. Here the CDR3 DNA reads TGTGCCAGCAGCTTATACGGGACAGGGGGGACTGAAGCTTTCTTT.